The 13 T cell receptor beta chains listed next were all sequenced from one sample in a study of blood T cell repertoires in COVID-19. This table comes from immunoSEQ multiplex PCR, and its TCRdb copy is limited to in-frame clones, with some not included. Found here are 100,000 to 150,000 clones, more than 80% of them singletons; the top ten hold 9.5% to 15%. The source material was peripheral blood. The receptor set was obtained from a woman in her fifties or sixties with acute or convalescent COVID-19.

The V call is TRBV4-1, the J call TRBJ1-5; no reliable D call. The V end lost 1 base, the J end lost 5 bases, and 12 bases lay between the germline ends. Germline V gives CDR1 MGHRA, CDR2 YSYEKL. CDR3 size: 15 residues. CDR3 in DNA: TGCGCCAGCAGCCAAGTCGGTCGCCGTGATCAGCCCCAGCATTTT. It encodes CASSQVGRRDQPQHF.

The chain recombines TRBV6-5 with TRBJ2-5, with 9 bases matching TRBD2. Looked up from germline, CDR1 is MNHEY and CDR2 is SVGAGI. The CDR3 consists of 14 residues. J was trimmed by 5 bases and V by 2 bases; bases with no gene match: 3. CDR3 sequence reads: CASSYGTSYETQYF. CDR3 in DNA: TGTGCCAGCAGTTACGGGACTAGCTATGAGACCCAGTACTTC.

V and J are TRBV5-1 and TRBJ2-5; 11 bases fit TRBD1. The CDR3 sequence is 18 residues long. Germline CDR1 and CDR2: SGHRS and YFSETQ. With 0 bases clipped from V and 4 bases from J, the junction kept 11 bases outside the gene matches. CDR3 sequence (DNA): TGCGCCAGCAGCTTGGTTGGACAGGGGGCTATCGCCACAGAGACCCAGTACTTC. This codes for CASSLVGQGAIATETQYF.

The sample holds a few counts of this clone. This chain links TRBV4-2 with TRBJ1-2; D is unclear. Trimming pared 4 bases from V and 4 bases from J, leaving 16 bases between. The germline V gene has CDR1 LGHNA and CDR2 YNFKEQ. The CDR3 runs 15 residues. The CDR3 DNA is TGTGCCAGCAGCCCACTAAATCCCTCTGGCTATGGCTACACCTTC. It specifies CASSPLNPSGYGYTF.

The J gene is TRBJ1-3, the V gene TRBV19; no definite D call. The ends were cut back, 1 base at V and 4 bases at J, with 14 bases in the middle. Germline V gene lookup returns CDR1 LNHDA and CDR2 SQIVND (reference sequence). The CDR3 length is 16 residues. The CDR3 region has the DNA TGTGCCAGTAGTATAGTCCGCTCGGGGAGGGGAAACACCATATATTTT. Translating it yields CASSIVRSGRGNTIYF.

This CDR3 is CASSPGTGGNTIYF. The CDR3 DNA sequence: TGTGCCAGCTCTCCCGGGACAGGAGGAAACACCATATATTTT. The rearrangement joins TRBV18 to TRBJ1-3; 8 positions match TRBD1. The CDR3 covers 14 residues. J was trimmed by 4 bases and V by 6 bases; bases with no gene match: 5. Germline lookup yields CDR1 KGHSH and CDR2 LQKENI.

This CDR3 reads CAWSVPLAKETQYF. DNA of the CDR3: TGTGCCTGGAGTGTTCCCCTAGCGAAAGAGACCCAGTACTTC. The rearrangement uses TRBV30 and TRBJ2-5; a possible D gene is TRBD2 (6 bases). Germline values: CDR1 GTSNPN, CDR2 SVGIG (reference sequence). V dropped 0 bases and J dropped 3 bases, with 11 bases sitting between them. The CDR3 has 14 residues.

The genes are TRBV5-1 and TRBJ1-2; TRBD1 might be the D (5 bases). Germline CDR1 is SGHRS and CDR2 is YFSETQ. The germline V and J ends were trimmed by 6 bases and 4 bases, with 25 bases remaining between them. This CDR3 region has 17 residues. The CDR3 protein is CASNPSPTGSNSYGYTF. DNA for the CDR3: TGCGCCAGCAACCCATCCCCCACAGGTTCCAACTCCTATGGCTACACCTTC.

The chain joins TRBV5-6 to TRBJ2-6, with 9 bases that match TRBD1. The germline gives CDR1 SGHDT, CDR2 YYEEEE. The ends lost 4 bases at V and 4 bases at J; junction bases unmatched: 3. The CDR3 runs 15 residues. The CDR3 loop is CASSEGTGGANVLTF. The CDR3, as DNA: TGTGCCAGCAGCGAAGGGACAGGGGGGGCCAACGTCCTGACTTTC.

CDR3 DNA sequence: TGCGCCAGCAGCTCGTCCGGGACAAACAATGAGCAGTTCTTC. Encoded protein: CASSSSGTNNEQFF. V is TRBV5-1 and J is TRBJ2-1; maybe TRBD1 (6 bases). Trimming removed 3 bases at V and 5 bases at J, with 12 bases between. The CDR3 is made up of 14 amino acids. Per the germline V gene, CDR1 is SGHRS and CDR2 is YFSETQ.

The CDR3 sequence: CASSPRSTAGYTF. For the CDR3, the DNA is TGTGCCAGCTCACCAAGGAGCACCGCGGGCTACACCTTC. V and J are TRBV18 and TRBJ1-2; D uncertain. Germline assignment: CDR1 KGHSH and CDR2 LQKENI. This CDR3 has 13 amino acids. V was pared by 2 bases and J by 8 bases, with 12 bases between.

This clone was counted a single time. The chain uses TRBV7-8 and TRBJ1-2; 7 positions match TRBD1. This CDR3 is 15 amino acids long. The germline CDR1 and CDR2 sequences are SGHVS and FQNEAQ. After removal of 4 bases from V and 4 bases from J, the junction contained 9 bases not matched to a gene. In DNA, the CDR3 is TGTGCCAGCAGCTCCCCCCCGACAGGGCTCTATGGCTACACCTTC. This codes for CASSSPPTGLYGYTF.

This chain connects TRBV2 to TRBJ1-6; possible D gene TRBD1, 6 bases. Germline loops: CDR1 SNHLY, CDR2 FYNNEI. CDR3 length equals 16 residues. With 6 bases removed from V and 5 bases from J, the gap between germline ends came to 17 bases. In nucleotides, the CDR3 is TGTGCCAGCAGCGGATTTACAGGGATCGATAATTCACCCCTCCACTTT. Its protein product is CASSGFTGIDNSPLHF.